This T cell receptor beta chain was recovered during a study of shared clonotypes between healthy human individuals. Some clones are missing from TCRdb's copy, which holds only in-frame ones; the method was immunoSEQ multiplex PCR. The sample has a few hundred thousand clones; 50% to 75% are singletons. Germline-derived CDR1 and CDR2 are SGHRS and YFSETQ. The length of the CDR3 is 14 residues. Trimming cost V 6 bases and J 2 bases, with 14 bases left between them. This clonotype originated in a man aged 30 to 45 in good health. The gene calls are TRBV5-1 and TRBJ2-5, with no clear D. The sequencing input was memory CD4+ T cells sorted from blood. Documented subset: CD45RA-negative fraction. CDR3 nucleotides: TGCGCCAGCACCGCCTGGGGTGGGCAAGAGACCCAGTACTTC. Its protein product is CASTAWGGQETQYF.